One and the same sample provided the 17 T cell receptor beta chains below, sequenced in a study of response to subunit inactivated influenza vaccine (dated by TCRdb to the late 2010s). Library preparation employed RT-PCR. For sequencing, an Illumina HiSeq 2500 was employed. The public reads were quality trimmed at Q25 with fastp and then assembled into clones with MiXCR by TCRdb, keeping productive beta chains. Entries that share a CDR3 protein sequence are merged under the most common genes and DNA. For this sample there are 600,000 to 850,000 distinct CDR3 sequences; 14% appear just once. The top ten clonotypes cover less than 8.5% of the sample. This specimen consisted of PBMCs from blood, obtained 14 to 15 days before vaccination. The receptors were gathered from a man aged 50-59 years who received an inactivated influenza vaccine. Donor details come from another sample of the same person, matched by shared clones.

The V call is TRBV29-1, the J call TRBJ2-7; D remains ambiguous. Germline values: CDR1 SQVTM, CDR2 ANQGSEA. Trimming took 4 bases from V and 4 from J, leaving 14 bases between them. CDR3 length: 13 residues. CDR3 sequence (DNA): TGCAGCGTTGTAATGGAATTCTCTTACGAGCAGTACTTC. Amino acids: CSVVMEFSYEQYF.

This clonotype was observed a handful of times. V and J are TRBV7-2 and TRBJ2-1, with D tentatively TRBD1 (7 bases). CDR3 length equals 15 residues. V gave up 5 bases and J gave up 4 bases, with 15 bases separating them. The germline V gene encodes CDR1 SGHTA and CDR2 FQGNSA. As DNA, the CDR3 is TGTGCCAGCAGCGAAACACAGGGGAGGTACAATGAGCAGTTCTTC. This translates into CASSETQGRYNEQFF. The full variable domain, in which reference TRBV7-2 and TRBJ2-1 provide the parts outside the CDR3, is GAGVSQSPSNKVTEKGKDVELRCDPISGHTALYWYRQSLGQGLEFLIYFQGNSAPDKSGLPSDRFSAERTGGSVSTLTIQRTQQEDSAVYLCASSETQGRYNEQFFGPGTRLTVL.

This clonotype was seen ten or more times. The CDR3 here is CASSFTGTDTQYF. CDR3 in DNA: TGTGCCAGCAGTTTCACCGGGACAGATACGCAGTATTTT. The chain employs TRBV12-3 or TRBV12-4 and TRBJ2-3; no firm D call. The CDR3 sequence is 13 residues long. Between the trimmed V and J ends, which lost 3 bases and 3 bases, there was a span of 7 bases.

J is TRBJ1-4 and V is TRBV28, with unresolved D. CDR3 size: 15 residues. Trimming removed 7 bases at V and 4 bases at J, with 16 bases between. CDR1 MDHEN and CDR2 SYDVKM come from the germline V gene. In DNA form, the CDR3 reads TGTGCCAGCAACGGCAGAGGTCGAGATAATGAAAAACTGTTTTTT. Encoded protein: CASNGRGRDNEKLFF.

This clonotype was seen at least ten times. V gene TRBV29-1 combines with J gene TRBJ2-1, with a possible D match to TRBD1 (5 bases). This CDR3 region has 17 residues. CDR1 is SQVTM, CDR2 ANQGSEA, per germline. The V gene lost 0 bases and the J gene lost 1 base, with 16 bases spanning the gap. The CDR3 nucleotides are TGCAGCGTTGAAGATCGCAGTGGCAGGGCATCCTACAATGAGCAGTTCTTC. Its protein product is CSVEDRSGRASYNEQFF.

The CDR3 reads CASSQVGRPSGNTIYF. The CDR3 region has the DNA TGTGCCAGCAGCCAAGTTGGACGGCCCTCTGGAAACACCATATATTTT. This chain uses TRBV3-1 with TRBJ1-3; D unclear. Germline CDR1 is LGHDT and CDR2 is YNNKEL (reference sequence). The CDR3 contains 16 residues. Trimming took off 1 base at V and 0 bases at J, with 10 bases between the two ends.

J is TRBJ2-4 and V is TRBV29-1; 7 nucleotides agree with TRBD2. Per germline, CDR1 SQVTM and CDR2 ANQGSEA. CDR3 length: 12 amino acids. The trim removed 5 bases at V and 8 bases at J, leaving 6 bases unmatched. CDR3 sequence reads: CSVYWGGDIQYF. Here the CDR3 DNA reads TGCAGCGTTTATTGGGGGGGGGACATTCAGTACTTC.

This clonotype has only a few counts. V is TRBV14 and J is TRBJ2-5; possible D gene TRBD2, 6 bases. The germline V gene encodes CDR1 SGHDN and CDR2 FVKESK. Trimming stripped 0 bases from V and 5 bases from J, with 16 bases between. The CDR3 runs 16 residues. The CDR3 loop reads CASSQDTREVGETQYF. The DNA of the CDR3 is TGTGCCAGCAGCCAAGATACGCGGGAAGTTGGGGAGACCCAGTACTTC.

This clonotype showed up many times. The J gene is TRBJ2-2, the V gene TRBV11-3, with D tentatively TRBD1 (6 bases). Germline CDR1 reads SGHNT; CDR2 reads YENEEA. V was clipped by 4 bases and J by 8 bases, with 11 bases between them. The CDR3 covers 13 residues. The CDR3 spells CASSSFTGGELFF. CDR3 sequence (DNA): TGTGCCAGCAGCTCCTTTACAGGGGGGGAGCTGTTTTTT.

This clonotype was detected only a few times. The CDR3 here is CASSYSHSPLGTDTQYF. For the CDR3, the DNA is TGTGCCAGCAGTTACTCGCACAGCCCCTTAGGCACAGATACGCAGTATTTT. The chain has TRBV6-5 and TRBJ2-3; D is uncertain. There are 17 residues in the CDR3. V was trimmed by 0 bases and J by 1 base, leaving 14 bases between them. CDR1 and CDR2 from the germline V gene are MNHEY and SVGAGI.

As concerns this clonotype: This may be a read error: a much more frequent sequence differs by one nucleotide. This chain joins TRBV5-1 and TRBJ2-3, with 7 bases aligning to TRBD2. The V segment lost 7 bases and the J segment 3 bases; nucleotides outside the gene matches: 8. The germline V gene has CDR1 SGHRS and CDR2 YFSETQ. The CDR3 sequence is 14 residues long. The CDR3 reads CASGLSGDTDTQYF. The CDR3 coding sequence is TGCGCCAGCGGCCTGAGCGGGGATACAGATACGCAGTATTTT.

This chain joins TRBV12-3 or TRBV12-4 and TRBJ2-2; tentative D call: TRBD2 (5 bases). The V gene lost 5 bases and the J gene lost 6 bases, with 10 bases spanning the gap. This CDR3 is 13 amino acids long. CDR3 amino acids: CASSPAGAGELFF. The CDR3 DNA is TGTGCCAGCAGTCCGGCGGGTGCCGGGGAGCTGTTTTTT.

This sequence joins TRBV14 and TRBJ2-3, with D perhaps matching TRBD2 (6 bases). CDR3 length: 13 amino acids. Germline V gene sequence: CDR1 SGHDN, CDR2 FVKESK. V lost 2 bases and J 12 bases, leaving 15 bases between the germline ends. CDR3 protein: CASSQFGLASQYF. In DNA form, the CDR3 reads TGTGCCAGCAGCCAATTTGGCCTAGCGTCCCAGTATTTT.

V gene TRBV29-1 combines with J gene TRBJ2-7; the match to TRBD1 covers 9 bases. Germline V lookup: CDR1 SQVTM, CDR2 ANQGSEA. The CDR3 contains 13 residues. V shed 2 bases and J 3 bases; nucleotides not matched to a gene: 2. The CDR3 here is CSVETGGDYEQYF. CDR3 sequence (DNA): TGCAGCGTTGAAACAGGGGGCGACTACGAGCAGTACTTC.

This clonotype was seen a few times. The chain employs TRBV6-5 and TRBJ2-1; D is possibly TRBD2 (5 bases). Germline values: CDR1 MNHEY, CDR2 SVGAGI. With 2 bases removed from V and 12 bases from J, the gap between germline ends came to 8 bases. CDR3 size: 11 residues. In DNA form, the CDR3 reads TGTGCCAGCAGTTACGGACTTGGGCAGTTCTTC. Translation: CASSYGLGQFF.

The chain is built from TRBV5-1 and TRBJ2-7; D possibly matches TRBD1 or TRBD2 (6 bases each). V dropped 0 bases and J dropped 5 bases, with 39 bases sitting between them. Germline V lookup: CDR1 SGHRS, CDR2 YFSETQ. This CDR3 has 23 residues. Here the CDR3 DNA reads TGCGCCAGCAGCTTGGCTGGGGGGCTCACAGTTCCCGGGGAAAAGTTAACACCCAACGAGCAGTACTTC. Its protein product is CASSLAGGLTVPGEKLTPNEQYF.

This clonotype was observed a few times. The rearrangement links TRBV20-1 to TRBJ2-7; 10 nucleotides align to TRBD1. V lost 6 bases to trimming and J lost 6 bases; unmatched junction nucleotides: 14. From germline, CDR1 is DFQATT and CDR2 SNEGSKA (reference sequence). CDR3 size: 15 residues. The CDR3 DNA sequence: TGCAGTGCGAGCTACCCGGGACAGGGGTTCGGCGAGCAGTACTTC. The encoded protein is CSASYPGQGFGEQYF.